This note documents a single T cell receptor beta chain sequence. Its antigen is unidentified. The sample is drawn from a study of cytomegalovirus exposure and HLA in healthy donors. Whole-study findings and limits: As confirmed in vitro, three CMV-associated chains were specific for CMV antigens.

The PCR contained 60 Vbeta and 13 Jbeta primers. As handled by the study authors: Roughly 10 million shared chains were among around 80 million unique TCR beta chains counted in a later analysis. Produced via immunoSEQ multiplex PCR; TCRdb's table is partial and in-frame only. V and J calls and clone size come straight from that table; D and trimming were deduced from the DNA. Of 120,000 or so clones listed, more than 75% were seen once; the top ten hold more than 1.5%. CDR3 length: 14 amino acids. Trimming shortened V by 4 bases and J by 8 bases, and 17 bases separated the two germline ends. Germline-derived CDR1 and CDR2 are MNHEY and SMNVEV (reference sequence).

This sequence originates from a man in his forties in good health and CMV-seronegative. The source material was PBMCs. The V call is TRBV27, the J call TRBJ1-1; TRBD1 is a possible D gene (6 bases). The CDR3 region is CASSYNTQGAEAFF. The CDR3 coding sequence is TGTGCCAGCAGTTATAACACACAGGGCGCGGAAGCTTTCTTT.